These T cell receptor beta chains were read from a single sample in a study of blood T cell repertoires in COVID-19. Generated by immunoSEQ multiplex PCR, the TCRdb table keeps only in-frame clones and is missing some. Here the sample spans a few hundred thousand clones, around 87% being singletons. Specimen: PBMCs or T cells enriched from blood (not recorded which). Receptor source: a woman aged 40 to 55 who had recovered from COVID-19. Both conserved end residues are part of each CDR3. The order of the fields is D gene, J gene, V gene, clone size, CDR3 DNA, CDR3 protein. A D gene is named only where the DNA matches it firmly. Clone size is shown for a subset of rows, as once, few, many or a class of expanded clone.

TRBD2 TRBJ2-7 TRBV5-4 NA TGTGCCAGCAGCCGCGGGACTAGCGGGACCTCCTACGAGCAGTACTTC CASSRGTSGTSYEQYF
NA TRBJ2-3 TRBV10-2 NA TGCGCCAGCAGGAGAACTAGCACAAGCACAGATACGCAGTATTTT CASRRTSTSTDTQYF
NA TRBJ2-6 TRBV3-1/TRBV3-2 NA TGTGCCAGCAGCCAAGAGCGGACATGGGCCAACGTCCTGACTTTC CASSQERTWANVLTF
NA TRBJ1-1 TRBV6-2/TRBV6-3 NA TGTGCCAGCAGTTACTCTGGGGGGGGGCACACTGAAGCTTTCTTT CASSYSGGGHTEAFF
TRBD2 TRBJ2-7 TRBV19 NA TGTGCCAGTAGTATAGCGGGAGGACCCTACGAGCAGTACTTC CASSIAGGPYEQYF
NA TRBJ2-7 TRBV29-1 NA TGCAGCGTTGGCGGGCTGGACTACGAGCAGTACTTC CSVGGLDYEQYF
NA TRBJ2-7 TRBV10-1 NA TGCGCCAGCAGTGAGGGAGCGGCCAGCTCCTACGAGCAGTACTTC CASSEGAASSYEQYF
NA TRBJ1-5 TRBV5-1 NA TGCGCCAGCAGCTTGGGGTCAGGGGACCAGCCCCAGCATTTT CASSLGSGDQPQHF
NA TRBJ1-3 TRBV2 NA TGTGCCAGTTCCGGACAAACATTAGCTGGAAACACCATATATTTT CASSGQTLAGNTIYF
TRBD1 TRBJ1-2 TRBV14 NA TGTGCCAGCAGCCCGGGACAGGGAGGTTATGGCTACACCTTC CASSPGQGGYGYTF
TRBD2 TRBJ2-1 TRBV4-1 NA TGCGCCAGCAGCCAAGATACCCCTAGCGGGCGGTTCTTC CASSQDTPSGRFF
NA TRBJ1-1 TRBV6-2/TRBV6-3 NA TGTGCCAGCAGTAAATATACATTGAACACTGAAGCTTTCTTT CASSKYTLNTEAFF
TRBD1 TRBJ1-5 TRBV7-9 NA TGTGCCAGCAGCTTAAACAGGGGCTCCCCCAATCAGCCCCAGCATTTT CASSLNRGSPNQPQHF
TRBD2 TRBJ2-1 TRBV24-1 NA TGTGCCACCAGTGCGGTAGCGGGAGCTGAGCAGTTCTTC CATSAVAGAEQFF
TRBD2 TRBJ2-7 TRBV7-2 once TGTGCCAGCAACTTCCGAGCGGGAGGGGATTACGAGCAGTACTTC CASNFRAGGDYEQYF
NA TRBJ2-7 TRBV6-5 once TGTGCCAGCCGGCGGGACGCCGCCTACGAGCAGTACTTC CASRRDAAYEQYF
NA TRBJ1-1 TRBV5-5 few TGTGCCAGCAGCAAGGACTTGAACACTGAAGCTTTCTTT CASSKDLNTEAFF
TRBD1 TRBJ1-1 TRBV30 NA TGTGCCTGGGACGGACAGGGTAACACTGAAGCTTTCTTT CAWDGQGNTEAFF
TRBD1 TRBJ2-2 TRBV28 NA TGTGCCAGCAGTACCCGGGACAGAGGGTCCAGGGAGCTGTTTTTT CASSTRDRGSRELFF
NA TRBJ2-7 TRBV18 NA TGTGCCAGCTCCCCCTTCCTTGCAGGGGCAGGAGCCCGCTCCTACGAGCAGTACTTC CASSPFLAGAGARSYEQYF
TRBD1 TRBJ1-1 TRBV2 NA TGTGCCAGCAGGAAGGACAGGGGAATGAACACTGAAGCTTTCTTT CASRKDRGMNTEAFF
NA TRBJ2-7 TRBV7-9 NA TGTGCCAGCAGCTTAGGGGGACATCTCGAGCAGTACTTC CASSLGGHLEQYF
TRBD1 TRBJ1-2 TRBV24-1 NA TGTGCCCCACGGGGGAGCGAAGGACAGGGGAAAGGCTACACCTTC CAPRGSEGQGKGYTF
NA TRBJ1-1 TRBV6-5 NA TGTGCCAGCAGTTACGGGGCCCCGAACACTGAAGCTTTCTTT CASSYGAPNTEAFF
TRBD1 TRBJ2-2 TRBV9 NA TGTGCCAGCAGCGTAGTTGGGGACAGGCCACTGGGCACCGGGGAGCTGTTTTTT CASSVVGDRPLGTGELFF
TRBD1 TRBJ1-4 TRBV2 NA TGTGCCAGCAGATTACAGGGGGCGGATGAAAAACTGTTTTTT CASRLQGADEKLFF
NA TRBJ1-2 TRBV4-1 NA TGCGCCAGCAGCCAACAAACGGAGGGGTATGCCTATGGCTACACCTTC CASSQQTEGYAYGYTF